This TCR beta chain was sequenced in a study of cytomegalovirus exposure and HLA in healthy donors. Amplification used 60 Vbeta primers and 13 Jbeta primers. Profiling relied on immunoSEQ multiplex PCR, and the TCRdb table lists in-frame clones only, not all of them. This table has 100,000 to 150,000 clones, about 79% appearing once. In the case of this clone: What it binds is not known.

Notes on the study in general: Specific recognition of CMV antigens was confirmed in vitro for three chains (all CMV-associated).

Trimming cost V 4 bases and J 0 bases; bases outside gene matches: 2. This CDR3 is 17 amino acids long. Germline V gene data show CDR1 as MDHEN and CDR2 as SYDVKM. Sequencing was done on a sample of PBMCs. The chain employs TRBV28 and TRBJ2-6, with 11 bases identical to TRBD1. The source of this sequence is a man between 45 and 60 years old in good health and CMV-seronegative. CDR3 region: CASSWDRGISGANVLTF. The CDR3 nucleotides are TGTGCCAGCAGTTGGGACAGGGGGATCTCTGGGGCCAACGTCCTGACTTTC.